Sequencing of this T cell receptor beta chain was carried out in a study of vaccination effects on CD4 cells after COVID-19. Study summary: Wells each received around 2 million PBMC, cultured with approximately 10 IU/ml IL-2 and about 10 ug/ml peptides. Findings and limits, study-wide: Marked contraction was observed in infection-induced and vaccine-induced clones late after vaccination. The study had few convalescent patients and no early post-infection timepoints.

Researchers isolated CD4+ T cells once approximately ten days of culture had elapsed. BNT162b2 vaccine or mRNA-1273 vaccine was given to participants in two doses. Trimming removed 2 bases at V and 4 bases at J, with 9 bases between. Germline CDR1 reads SGHRS; CDR2 reads YFSETQ. The CDR3 runs 14 residues. The assay was immunoSEQ multiplex PCR, and TCRdb's table has in-frame clones only and misses some. The sample shows tens of thousands of clones, less than 80% of them seen only once. This clone was seen a handful of times. Its target is unknown. The TCR originated in a human donor who received a COVID-19 vaccine. The material sequenced was CD4+ T cells from PBMCs cultured without peptide, taken after COVID-19 vaccination. The chain uses TRBV5-1 and TRBJ2-2; D gene uncertain. The CDR3 loop reads CASSFSHITGELFF. The CDR3 nucleotides are TGCGCCAGCAGCTTTAGCCACATCACCGGGGAGCTGTTTTTT.